This TCR beta chain was profiled in a study of blood T cell repertoires in COVID-19. Measured with immunoSEQ multiplex PCR; TCRdb has only the in-frame clones, and not every one. Counted here are more than 300,000 clones, approximately 88% occurring once; the ten biggest clones make up roughly 1.7%. Sequenced sample: peripheral blood. The receptor was isolated from a woman aged 30 to 39 with COVID-19, enrolled during active disease.

This chain's CDR3 is CASSMDRARYNEQFF. In DNA, the CDR3 is TGCGCCAGCAGCATGGACAGAGCCAGATACAATGAGCAGTTCTTC. J is TRBJ2-1 and V is TRBV5-1; D might be TRBD1 (6 bases). The CDR3 has 15 amino acids. In germline, CDR1 is SGHRS, CDR2 YFSETQ. V was cut by 4 bases and J by 4 bases, with 15 bases left in between.